Described below is a single TCR beta chain sequence and its context. Profiled with immunoSEQ multiplex PCR; TCRdb holds only in-frame clones, not every one. This table has more than 150,000 clones, about 83% appearing once. The data originate from a study of blood T cell repertoires in COVID-19. Seattle patient enrollment occurred during active infection, with longitudinal follow-up thereafter. Germline V gives CDR1 SGHDT, CDR2 YYEEEE. The CDR3 loop spans 16 amino acids. Germline trimming cut 0 bases from V and 4 bases from J; bases unmatched to any gene: 5. This chain joins TRBV5-6 and TRBJ2-1; 9 nucleotides line up with TRBD2. The clonotype comes from a woman aged 70 to 79 with COVID-19, enrolled during active disease. Sample: peripheral blood. This chain's CDR3 is CASSLALAGLYNEQFF. DNA for the CDR3: TGTGCCAGCAGCTTGGCCCTAGCGGGGTTATACAATGAGCAGTTCTTC.